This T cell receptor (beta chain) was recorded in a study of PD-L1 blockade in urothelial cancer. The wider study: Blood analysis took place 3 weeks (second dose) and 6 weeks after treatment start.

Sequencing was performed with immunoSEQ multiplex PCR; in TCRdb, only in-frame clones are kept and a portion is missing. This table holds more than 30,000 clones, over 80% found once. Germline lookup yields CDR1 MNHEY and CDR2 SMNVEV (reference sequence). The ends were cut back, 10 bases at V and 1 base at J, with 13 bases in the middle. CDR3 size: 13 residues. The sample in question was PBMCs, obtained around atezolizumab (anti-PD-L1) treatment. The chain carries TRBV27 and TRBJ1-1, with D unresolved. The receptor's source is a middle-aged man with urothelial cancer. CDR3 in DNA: TGTGCCACCCGAGGGCGGCAGAACACTGAAGCTTTCTTT. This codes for CATRGRQNTEAFF.